Listed below are T cell receptor beta chains from one sample, sequenced in a study of T cells after yellow fever vaccination. TCRdb reprocessed the 5' RACE reads via MiXCR and lists one record per CDR3 protein. This sample yields roughly 340,000 distinct CDR3 sequences, of which approximately 3.9% are seen a single time; 20% to 25% belongs to the top ten. The source was PBMCs, collected 5 days after the yellow fever booster vaccination. The source is a man in his late teens or twenties who received the YFV17D yellow fever vaccine. Each CDR3 is given with its conserved first and last residue. Fields, in order: V gene, CDR3 protein.

>TRBV5-1
CASSPGLAGSTDTQYF
>TRBV6-5
CASSPDRREQYF
>TRBV20-1
CSARSPDATNEKLFF
>TRBV19
CASSISDGGAKNIQYF
>TRBV3-1
CASSQDPPGIEAFF
>TRBV7-9
CASSLAPRLPSTDTQYF
>TRBV15
CATSTWTDYNEQFF
>TRBV18
CASSPTGSSPLHF
>TRBV3-1
CASSHGLLADQETQCF
>TRBV6-5
CASNSGLAGGDTQYF
>TRBV6-6
CASSYSGTAYNEQFF
>TRBV12-3/TRBV12-4
CASRGQVPYNEQFF
>TRBV4-1
CASSERQGASNQPQHF
>TRBV18
CASSPSRASTEAFF
>TRBV20-1
CSAEGLAGGYNEQFF
>TRBV10-3
CAISGAGAPNEQFF
>TRBV2
CASREESGQDEPQHF
>TRBV5-1
CASSHGTGREQYF
>TRBV12-3/TRBV12-4
CASSLLGQGAYNEQFF
>TRBV3-2
CASSQDKGLARQYF
>TRBV7-9
CASRATEEFTDTQYF
>TRBV20-1
CSARDRKGADTEAFF
>TRBV7-9
CASAGRVSQYF
>TRBV21-1
CASSKRIRQGDEQFF
>TRBV7-2
CASSWSGTGSYEQYF
>TRBV28
CASSFQATEAFF
>TRBV13
CASSPDSVSYEQYF
>TRBV27
CASSRTYSYEQYF
>TRBV5-1
CASRPTMDTGELFF
>TRBV12-5
CASGFGAQDTQYF
>TRBV5-1
CASSPGPTDTQYF
>TRBV19
CASSIDGFRGGTEAFF
>TRBV5-1
CASSGQGYGYTF
>TRBV20-1
CSANREELYF
>TRBV9
CASSVAVARNEQFF
>TRBV4-3
CASSQGLAGRISSTDTQYF
>TRBV21-1
CASSKGTHSSYNSPLHF
>TRBV30
CAWSVRQTQYF
>TRBV12-3/TRBV12-4
CASSESGTPTRETQYF
>TRBV6-2/TRBV6-3
CASSSIDSPYQETQYF